This T cell receptor beta chain comes out of a study of metastatic and nonmetastatic thyroid tumors. For the study at large: Blood and tumor or nodule tissue repertoires from malignant and benign thyroid patients were compared.

Patients had received no treatment of any kind before thyroid surgery. Authors' methods: Clinicopathological groups differed in CDR3, with these differences serving to build a distant-metastasis classifier for papillary thyroid cancer. With MiXCR, TCRdb reprocessed the PCR reads. The V and J calls, along with clone size, are taken from TCRdb and not from the paper's own processing. The sample has some 20,000 clones; 35% to 40% are singletons. The V segment lost 4 bases and the J segment 5 bases; nucleotides outside the gene matches: 5. The CDR3 is 14 residues long. Per the germline V gene, CDR1 is KGHDR and CDR2 is SFDVKD. Study results and limitations: Benign nodules reportedly had significantly lower TCR beta diversity than malignant thyroid tumors in blood and tumor.

This clone was found a few times. The target antigen is unknown. Sequencing was carried out using tumor tissue. This TCR was recovered from a female donor with papillary thyroid cancer or a benign thyroid nodule (not recorded which). Some clones in this sample may be carry-over from other donors' samples. V gene TRBV24-1 combines with J gene TRBJ1-2, with 8 bases aligning to TRBD1. The CDR3 loop is CATSDPGQVYGYTF. In DNA form, the CDR3 reads TGTGCCACCAGTGACCCGGGACAGGTATATGGCTACACCTTC.